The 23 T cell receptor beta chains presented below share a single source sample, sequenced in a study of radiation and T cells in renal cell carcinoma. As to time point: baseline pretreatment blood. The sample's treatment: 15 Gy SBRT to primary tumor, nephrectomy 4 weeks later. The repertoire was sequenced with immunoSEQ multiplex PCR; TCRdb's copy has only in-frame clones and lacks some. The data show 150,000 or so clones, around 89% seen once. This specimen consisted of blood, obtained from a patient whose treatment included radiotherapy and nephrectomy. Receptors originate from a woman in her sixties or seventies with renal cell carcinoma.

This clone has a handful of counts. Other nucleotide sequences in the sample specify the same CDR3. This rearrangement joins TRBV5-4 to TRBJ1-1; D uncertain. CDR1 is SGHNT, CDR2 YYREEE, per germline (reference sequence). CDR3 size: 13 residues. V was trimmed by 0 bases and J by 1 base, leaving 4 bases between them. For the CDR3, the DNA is TGTGCCAGCAGCTTGGTTTCGAACACTGAAGCTTTCTTT. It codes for CASSLVSNTEAFF.

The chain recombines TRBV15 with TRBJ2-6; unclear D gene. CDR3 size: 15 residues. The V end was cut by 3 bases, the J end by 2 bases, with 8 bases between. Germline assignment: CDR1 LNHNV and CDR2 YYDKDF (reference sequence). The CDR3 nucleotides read TGTGCCACCAGCAGGTCTGTTCCTGGGGCCAACGTCCTGACTTTC. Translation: CATSRSVPGANVLTF.

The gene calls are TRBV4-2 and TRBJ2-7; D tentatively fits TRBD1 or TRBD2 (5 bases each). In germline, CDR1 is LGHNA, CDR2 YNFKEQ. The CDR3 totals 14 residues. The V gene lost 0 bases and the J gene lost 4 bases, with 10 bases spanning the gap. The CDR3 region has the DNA TGTGCCAGCAGCCAAGATGGGACGGCTTACGAGCAGTACTTC. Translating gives CASSQDGTAYEQYF.

CDR3 amino acids: CASNEGGSTEAFF. The DNA for the CDR3 is TGCGCCAGCAACGAGGGGGGGAGCACTGAAGCTTTCTTT. The chain has TRBV5-1 and TRBJ1-1, with a tentative D call TRBD1 (6 bases). This CDR3 is built from 13 residues. The germline V and J ends were trimmed by 6 bases and 4 bases, with 13 bases remaining between them. The germline gives CDR1 SGHRS, CDR2 YFSETQ. Full variable domain (rest looked up from reference TRBV5-1 and TRBJ1-1): KAGVTQTPRYLIKTRGQQVTLSCSPISGHRSVSWYQQTPGQGLQFLFEYFSETQRNKGNFPGRFSGRQFSNSRSEMNVSTLELGDSALYLCASNEGGSTEAFFGQGTRLTVV.

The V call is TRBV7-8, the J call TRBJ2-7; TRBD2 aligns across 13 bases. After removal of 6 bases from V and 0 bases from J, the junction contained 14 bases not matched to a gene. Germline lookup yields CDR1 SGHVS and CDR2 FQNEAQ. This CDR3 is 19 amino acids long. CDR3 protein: CASRTTSWTSGGSSYEQYF. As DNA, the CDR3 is TGTGCCAGCAGAACTACAAGTTGGACTAGCGGGGGAAGCTCCTACGAGCAGTACTTC.

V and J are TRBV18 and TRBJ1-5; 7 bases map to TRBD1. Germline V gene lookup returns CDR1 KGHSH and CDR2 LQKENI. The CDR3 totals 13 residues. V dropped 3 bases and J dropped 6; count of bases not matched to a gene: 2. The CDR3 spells CASSPDRVQPQHF. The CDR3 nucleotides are TGTGCCAGCTCACCTGACAGGGTTCAGCCCCAGCATTTT.

Here the CDR3 DNA reads TGCAGCGTTGGGGAGCCGAGGGGGAACACTGAAGCTTTCTTT. Translation gives CSVGEPRGNTEAFF. This sequence joins TRBV29-1 and TRBJ1-1; tentative D call: TRBD1 (5 bases). Germline V gene sequence: CDR1 SQVTM, CDR2 ANQGSEA. Trimming pared 4 bases from V and 1 base from J, leaving 13 bases between. The CDR3 sequence is 14 residues long.

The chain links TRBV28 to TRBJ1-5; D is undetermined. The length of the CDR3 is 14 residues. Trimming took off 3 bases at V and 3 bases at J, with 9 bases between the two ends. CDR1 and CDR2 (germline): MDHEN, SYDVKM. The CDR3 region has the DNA TGTGCCAGCAGTTTCGCACAGTTCAATCAGCCCCAGCATTTT. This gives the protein CASSFAQFNQPQHF.

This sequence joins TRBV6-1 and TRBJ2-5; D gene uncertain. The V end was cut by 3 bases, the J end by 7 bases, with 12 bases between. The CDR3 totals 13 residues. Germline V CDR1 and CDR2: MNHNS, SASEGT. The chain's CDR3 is CASSDTVGATQYF. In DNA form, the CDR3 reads TGTGCCAGCAGTGACACAGTAGGCGCGACCCAGTACTTC.

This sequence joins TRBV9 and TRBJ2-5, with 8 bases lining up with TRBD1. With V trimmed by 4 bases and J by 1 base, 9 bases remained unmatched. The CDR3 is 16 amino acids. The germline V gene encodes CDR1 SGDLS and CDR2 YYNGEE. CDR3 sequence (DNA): TGTGCCAGCAGCACCCTCCCCACAGGGGGCCAAGAGACCCAGTACTTC. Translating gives CASSTLPTGGQETQYF.

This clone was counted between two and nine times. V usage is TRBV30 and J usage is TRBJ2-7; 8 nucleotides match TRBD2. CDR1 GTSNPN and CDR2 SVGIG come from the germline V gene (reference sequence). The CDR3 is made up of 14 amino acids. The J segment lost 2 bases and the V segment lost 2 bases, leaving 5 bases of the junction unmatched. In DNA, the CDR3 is TGTGCCTGGAGTACAGGAGCGGGGGCCTACGAGCAGTACTTC. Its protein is CAWSTGAGAYEQYF.

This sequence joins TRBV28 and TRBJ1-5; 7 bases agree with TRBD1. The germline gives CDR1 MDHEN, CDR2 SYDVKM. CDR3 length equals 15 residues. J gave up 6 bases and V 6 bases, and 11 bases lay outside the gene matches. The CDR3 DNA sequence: TGTGCCAGCAGCCAAATAGGGGGCGTCGGTCAGCCCCAGCATTTT. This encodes CASSQIGGVGQPQHF.

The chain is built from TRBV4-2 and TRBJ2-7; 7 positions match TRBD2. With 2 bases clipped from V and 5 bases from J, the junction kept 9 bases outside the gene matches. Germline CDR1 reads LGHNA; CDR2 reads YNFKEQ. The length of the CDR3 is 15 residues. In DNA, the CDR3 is TGTGCCAGCAGCCAATCGGCTTCGGGGGGAAACGAGCAGTACTTC. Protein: CASSQSASGGNEQYF.

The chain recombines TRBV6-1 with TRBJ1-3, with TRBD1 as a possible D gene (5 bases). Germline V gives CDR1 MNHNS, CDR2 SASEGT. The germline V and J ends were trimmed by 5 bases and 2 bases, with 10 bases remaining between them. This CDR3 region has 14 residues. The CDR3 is CASSRGGTGNTIYF. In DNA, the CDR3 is TGTGCCAGCAGTCGGGGGGGGACTGGAAACACCATATATTTT.

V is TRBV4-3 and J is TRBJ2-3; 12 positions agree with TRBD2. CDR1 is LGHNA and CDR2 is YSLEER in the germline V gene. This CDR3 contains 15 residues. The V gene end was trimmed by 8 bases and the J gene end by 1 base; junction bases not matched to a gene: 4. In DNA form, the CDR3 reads TGCGCCAGCGCACTAGCGGGGGGACGCACAGATACGCAGTATTTT. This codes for CASALAGGRTDTQYF.

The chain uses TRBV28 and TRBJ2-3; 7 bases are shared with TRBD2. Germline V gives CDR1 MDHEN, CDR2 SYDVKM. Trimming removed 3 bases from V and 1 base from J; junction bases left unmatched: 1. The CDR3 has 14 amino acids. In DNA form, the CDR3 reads TGTGCCAGCAGTTTCGCGGGGGGCACAGATACGCAGTATTTT. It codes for CASSFAGGTDTQYF.

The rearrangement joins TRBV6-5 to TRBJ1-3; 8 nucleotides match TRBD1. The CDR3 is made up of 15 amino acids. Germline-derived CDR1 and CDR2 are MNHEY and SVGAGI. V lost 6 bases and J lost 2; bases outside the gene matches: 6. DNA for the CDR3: TGTGCCAGCAGGCCCGGACAGGGACCTGGAAACACCATATATTTT. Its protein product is CASRPGQGPGNTIYF.

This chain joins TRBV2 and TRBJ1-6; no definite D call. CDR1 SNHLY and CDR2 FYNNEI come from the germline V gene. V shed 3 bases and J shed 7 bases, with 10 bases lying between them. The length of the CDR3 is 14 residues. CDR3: CASSEVLGNSPLHF. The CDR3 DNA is TGTGCCAGCAGTGAGGTCTTAGGAAATTCACCCCTCCACTTT.

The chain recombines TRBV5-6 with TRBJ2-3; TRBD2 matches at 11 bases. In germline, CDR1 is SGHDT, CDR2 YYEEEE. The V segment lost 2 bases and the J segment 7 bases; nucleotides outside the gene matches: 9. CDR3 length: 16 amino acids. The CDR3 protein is CASSLFTSGGRNTQYF. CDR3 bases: TGTGCCAGCAGCTTATTCACTAGCGGGGGTAGGAATACGCAGTATTTT.

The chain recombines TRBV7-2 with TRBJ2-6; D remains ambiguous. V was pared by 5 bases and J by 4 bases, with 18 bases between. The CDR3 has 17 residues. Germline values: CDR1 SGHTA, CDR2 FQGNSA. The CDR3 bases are TGTGCCAGCAGCGCCCGACAACGAGCATGGGGGGCCAACGTCCTGACTTTC. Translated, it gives CASSARQRAWGANVLTF.

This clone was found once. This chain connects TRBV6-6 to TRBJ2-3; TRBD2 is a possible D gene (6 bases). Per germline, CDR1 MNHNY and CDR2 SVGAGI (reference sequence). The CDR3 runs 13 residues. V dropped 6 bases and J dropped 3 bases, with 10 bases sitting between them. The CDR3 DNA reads TGTGCCAGCAGACTGGAGGGGACAGATACGCAGTATTTT. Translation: CASRLEGTDTQYF.

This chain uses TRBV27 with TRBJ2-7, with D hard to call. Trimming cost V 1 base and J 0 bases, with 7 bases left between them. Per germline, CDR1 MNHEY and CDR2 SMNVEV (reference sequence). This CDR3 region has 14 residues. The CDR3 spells CASSLWGTSYEQYF. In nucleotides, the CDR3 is TGTGCCAGCAGTTTATGGGGTACCTCCTACGAGCAGTACTTC.

The CDR3 region is CASSQRSRGDTIYF. CDR3 nucleotide sequence: TGTGCCAGCAGCCAACGTTCCAGGGGAGACACCATATATTTT. V usage is TRBV16 and J usage is TRBJ1-3; TRBD1 is a possible D gene (6 bases). V lost 2 bases, J lost 8 bases, and 13 bases lay in between. CDR1 KGHSY and CDR2 FQNENV come from the germline V gene. CDR3 length: 14 residues.